This T cell receptor beta chain comes out of a study of cytomegalovirus exposure and HLA in healthy donors. General observations from the study: Reports described diagnosis of cytomegalovirus status by the classifier as highly specific and sensitive. Associated with cytomegalovirus, according to the listing, were 150 to 200 TCR beta chains.

Assay: immunoSEQ multiplex PCR; the TCRdb copy retains only in-frame clones and omits some. The sample has hundreds of thousands of clones, roughly 80% seen once. As regards this clone: What it binds is unknown.

CDR3 length: 15 residues. Per the germline V gene, CDR1 is ENHRY and CDR2 is SYGVKD. After removal of 3 bases from V and 2 bases from J, the junction contained 5 bases not matched to a gene. This TCR was sampled from a woman under 30 in good health and CMV-seronegative. Sequencing used PBMCs. The gene calls are TRBV10-3 and TRBJ2-3; TRBD2 agrees at 7 bases. For the CDR3, the DNA is TGTGCCATCAGTGATAGGGGAGGGCCCACAGATACGCAGTATTTT. It encodes CAISDRGGPTDTQYF.